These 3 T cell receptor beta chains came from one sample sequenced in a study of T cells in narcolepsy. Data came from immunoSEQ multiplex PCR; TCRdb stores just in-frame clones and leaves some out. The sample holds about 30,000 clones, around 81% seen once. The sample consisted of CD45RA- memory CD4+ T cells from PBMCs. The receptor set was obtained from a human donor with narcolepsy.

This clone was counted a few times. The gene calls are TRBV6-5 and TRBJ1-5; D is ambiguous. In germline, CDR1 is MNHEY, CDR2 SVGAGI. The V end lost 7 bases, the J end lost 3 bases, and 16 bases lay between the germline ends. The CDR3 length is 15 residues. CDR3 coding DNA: TGTGCCAGCAAGAAAACCCTACCCGACAATCAGCCCCAGCATTTT. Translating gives CASKKTLPDNQPQHF.

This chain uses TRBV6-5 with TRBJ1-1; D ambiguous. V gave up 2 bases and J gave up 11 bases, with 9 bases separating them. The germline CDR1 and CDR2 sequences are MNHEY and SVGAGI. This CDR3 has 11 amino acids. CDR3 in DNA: TGTGCCAGCAGTTACATCGGGGTGGCTTTCTTT. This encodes CASSYIGVAFF.

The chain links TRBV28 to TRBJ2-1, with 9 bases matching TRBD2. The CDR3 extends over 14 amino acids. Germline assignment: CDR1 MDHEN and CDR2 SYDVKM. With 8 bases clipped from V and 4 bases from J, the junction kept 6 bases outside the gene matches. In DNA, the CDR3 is TGTGCCAGCGGGCGGGGGGGCCCTTACAATGAGCAGTTCTTC. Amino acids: CASGRGGPYNEQFF.